Below are 6 T cell receptor beta chains sequenced from a single sample in a study of blood T cell repertoires in COVID-19. TCRdb keeps only in-frame clones here, not all; method: immunoSEQ multiplex PCR. The repertoire consists of 150,000 to 200,000 clones, with 81% occurring once and the leading ten covering roughly 9.6%. The sample taken for sequencing was peripheral blood. The receptors come from a woman aged 40 to 50 with COVID-19, enrolled during active disease.

The rearrangement links TRBV10-2 to TRBJ2-1; no definite D call. CDR1 WSHSY and CDR2 SAAADI come from the germline V gene. CDR3 size: 10 residues. The germline V and J ends were trimmed by 6 bases and 7 bases, with 4 bases remaining between them. The CDR3, as DNA: TGCGCCAGCAGGTCTAATGAGCAGTTCTTC. Encoded protein: CASRSNEQFF.

This clone was found once. The J gene is TRBJ2-3, the V gene TRBV7-9, with D uncertain. The CDR3 spans 15 residues. The germline V and J ends were trimmed by 0 bases and 6 bases, with 13 bases remaining between them. Germline V gene lookup returns CDR1 SEHNR and CDR2 FQNEAQ (reference sequence). CDR3 nucleotide sequence: TGTGCCAGCAGCTTAGCGGTGCTAGAGACTGATACGCAGTATTTT. This sequence encodes CASSLAVLETDTQYF.

This clone was seen once. Written as DNA, the CDR3 is TGTGCCAGCAGTCCCCTACAGGGAGAGACCCAGTACTTC. Translation gives CASSPLQGETQYF. The J gene is TRBJ2-5, the V gene TRBV6-2 or TRBV6-3; D perhaps matches TRBD1 (6 bases). V lost 5 bases, J lost 4 bases, and 11 bases lay in between. Looked up from germline, CDR1 is MNHEY and CDR2 is SVGEGT. The CDR3 spans 13 residues.

J is TRBJ1-2 and V is TRBV20-1; D is perhaps TRBD1 (5 bases). V lost 3 bases and J lost 3, with 14 bases in between. Germline CDR1 reads DFQATT; CDR2 reads SNEGSKA (reference sequence). The CDR3 has 14 residues. For the CDR3, the DNA is TGCAGTGCTAGTCGTGCTGGGGCTGACTATGGCTACACCTTC. This translates into CSASRAGADYGYTF.

V is TRBV11-3 and J is TRBJ2-3; 10 nucleotides agree with TRBD2. V was pared by 5 bases and J by 1 base, with 6 bases of the junction left unmatched. Germline V gives CDR1 SGHNT, CDR2 YENEEA. CDR3 length equals 16 residues. The CDR3: CASSRTSGRGTDTQYF. The DNA for the CDR3 is TGTGCCAGCAGCCGGACGAGCGGGAGGGGCACAGATACGCAGTATTTT.

The chain recombines TRBV7-2 with TRBJ2-3; the match to TRBD2 covers 8 bases. With 4 bases clipped from V and 0 bases from J, the junction kept 3 bases outside the gene matches. The CDR3 spans 15 residues. Germline-derived CDR1 and CDR2 are SGHTA and FQGNSA. Here the CDR3 DNA reads TGTGCCAGCAGCTATCAGCGGGGGAGCACAGATACGCAGTATTTT. It specifies CASSYQRGSTDTQYF.